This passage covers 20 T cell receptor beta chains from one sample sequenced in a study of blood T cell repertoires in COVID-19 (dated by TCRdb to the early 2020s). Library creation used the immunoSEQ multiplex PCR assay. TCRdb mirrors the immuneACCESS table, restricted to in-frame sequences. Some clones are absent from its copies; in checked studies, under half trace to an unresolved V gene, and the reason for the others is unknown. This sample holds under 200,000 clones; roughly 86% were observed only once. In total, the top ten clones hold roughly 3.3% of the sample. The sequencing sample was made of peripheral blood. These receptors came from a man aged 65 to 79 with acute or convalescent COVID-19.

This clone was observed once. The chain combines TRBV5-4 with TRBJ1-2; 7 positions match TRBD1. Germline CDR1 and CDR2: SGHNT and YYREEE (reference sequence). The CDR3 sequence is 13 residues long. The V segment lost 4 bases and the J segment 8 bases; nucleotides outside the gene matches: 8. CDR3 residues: CASSATGLEGYTF. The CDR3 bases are TGTGCCAGCAGCGCGACAGGGTTGGAGGGCTACACCTTC.

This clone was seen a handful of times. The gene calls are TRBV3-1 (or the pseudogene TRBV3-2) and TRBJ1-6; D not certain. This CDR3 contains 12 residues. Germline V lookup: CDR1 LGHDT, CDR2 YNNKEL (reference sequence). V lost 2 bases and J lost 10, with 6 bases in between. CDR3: CASSQPLSPLHF. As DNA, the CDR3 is TGTGCCAGCAGCCAACCCCTATCACCCCTCCACTTT.

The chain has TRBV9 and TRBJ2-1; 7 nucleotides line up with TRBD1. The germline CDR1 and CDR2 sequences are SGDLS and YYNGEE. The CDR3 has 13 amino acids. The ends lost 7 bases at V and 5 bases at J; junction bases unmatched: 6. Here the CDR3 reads CASGRQGHNEQFF. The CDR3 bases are TGTGCCAGCGGGAGACAGGGTCACAATGAGCAGTTCTTC.

This CDR3 reads CASQWTGGMNTEAFF. DNA of the CDR3: TGTGCCAGCCAATGGACAGGGGGGATGAACACTGAAGCTTTCTTT. The chain has TRBV19 and TRBJ1-1, with 10 bases identical to TRBD1. The CDR3 consists of 15 residues. The V gene end was trimmed by 9 bases and the J gene end by 0 bases; junction bases not matched to a gene: 7. Per germline, CDR1 LNHDA and CDR2 SQIVND (reference sequence).

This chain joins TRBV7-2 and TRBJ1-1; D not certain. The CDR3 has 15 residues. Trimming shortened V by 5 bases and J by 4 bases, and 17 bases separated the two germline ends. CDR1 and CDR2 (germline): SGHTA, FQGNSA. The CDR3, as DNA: TGTGCCAGCAGCGGCGCTGCGGGTTGGAGCACTGAAGCTTTCTTT. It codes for CASSGAAGWSTEAFF.

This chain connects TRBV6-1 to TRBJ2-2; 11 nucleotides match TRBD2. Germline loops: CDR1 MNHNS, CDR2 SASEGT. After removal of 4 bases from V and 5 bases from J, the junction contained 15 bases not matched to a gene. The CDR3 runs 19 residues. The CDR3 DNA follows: TGTGCCAGCAGTGGGCGAGGAGCTAGCGGGAGGCCCGGAACCGGGGAGCTGTTTTTT. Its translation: CASSGRGASGRPGTGELFF.

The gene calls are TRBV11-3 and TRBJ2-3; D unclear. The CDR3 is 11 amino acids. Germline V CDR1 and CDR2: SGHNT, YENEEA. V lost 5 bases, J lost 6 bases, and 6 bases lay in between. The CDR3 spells CASSHGDTQYF. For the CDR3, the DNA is TGTGCCAGCAGCCACGGGGATACGCAGTATTTT.

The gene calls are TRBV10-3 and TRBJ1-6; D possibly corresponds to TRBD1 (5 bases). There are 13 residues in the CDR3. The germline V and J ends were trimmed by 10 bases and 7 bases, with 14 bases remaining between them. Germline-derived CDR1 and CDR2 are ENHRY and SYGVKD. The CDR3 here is CATTGALNSPLHF. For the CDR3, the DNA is TGTGCCACCACAGGCGCCCTCAATTCACCCCTCCACTTT.

CDR3 bases: TGCGCCAGCAGCTTGGGGCCGGGACAGGGGTCGGTCGGTGAGCAGTTCTTC. This codes for CASSLGPGQGSVGEQFF. This chain connects TRBV5-1 to TRBJ2-1; 10 positions match TRBD1. The CDR3 is made up of 17 amino acids. CDR1 and CDR2 from the germline V gene are SGHRS and YFSETQ. J was trimmed by 9 bases and V by 0 bases; bases with no gene match: 12.

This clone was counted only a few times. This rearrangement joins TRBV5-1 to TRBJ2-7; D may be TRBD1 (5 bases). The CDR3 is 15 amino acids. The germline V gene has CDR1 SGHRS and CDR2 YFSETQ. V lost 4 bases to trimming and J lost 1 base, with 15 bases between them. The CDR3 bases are TGCGCCAGCAGCCCTGCTGCAGGGATTTCCTACGAGCAGTACTTC. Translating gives CASSPAAGISYEQYF.

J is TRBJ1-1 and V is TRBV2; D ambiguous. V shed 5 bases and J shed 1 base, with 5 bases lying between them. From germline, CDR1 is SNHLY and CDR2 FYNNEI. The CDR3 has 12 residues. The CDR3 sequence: CASSPRNTEAFF. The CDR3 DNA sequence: TGTGCCAGCAGTCCGAGGAACACTGAAGCTTTCTTT.

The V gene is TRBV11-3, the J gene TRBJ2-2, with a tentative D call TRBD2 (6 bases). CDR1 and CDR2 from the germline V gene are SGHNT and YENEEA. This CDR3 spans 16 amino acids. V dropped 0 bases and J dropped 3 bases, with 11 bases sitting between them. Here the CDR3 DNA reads TGTGCCAGCAGCTTAGATGGGGGAGGCGACACCGGGGAGCTGTTTTTT. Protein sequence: CASSLDGGGDTGELFF. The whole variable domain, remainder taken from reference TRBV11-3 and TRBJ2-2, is EAGVVQSPRYKIIEKKQPVAFWCNPISGHNTLYWYLQNLGQGPELLIRYENEEAVDDSQLPKDRFSAERLKGVDSTLKIQPAELGDSAVYLCASSLDGGGDTGELFFGEGSRLTVL.

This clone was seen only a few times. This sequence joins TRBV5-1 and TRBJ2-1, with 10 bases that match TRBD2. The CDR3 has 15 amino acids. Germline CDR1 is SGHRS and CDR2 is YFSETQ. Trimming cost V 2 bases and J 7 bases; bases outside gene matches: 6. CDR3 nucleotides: TGCGCCAGCAGCTTATCTAGCGGGAGAAGGAATGAGCAGTTCTTC. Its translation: CASSLSSGRRNEQFF. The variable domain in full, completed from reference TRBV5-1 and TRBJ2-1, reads KAGVTQTPRYLIKTRGQQVTLSCSPISGHRSVSWYQQTPGQGLQFLFEYFSETQRNKGNFPGRFSGRQFSNSRSEMNVSTLELGDSALYLCASSLSSGRRNEQFFGPGTRLTVL.

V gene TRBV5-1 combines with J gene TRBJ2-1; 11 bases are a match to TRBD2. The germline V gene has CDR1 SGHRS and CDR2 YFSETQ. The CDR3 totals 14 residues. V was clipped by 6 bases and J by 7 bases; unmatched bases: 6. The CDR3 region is CASNPGTSGNEQFF. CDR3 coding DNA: TGCGCCAGCAACCCCGGGACTAGCGGTAATGAGCAGTTCTTC.

The DNA for the CDR3 is TGTGCCAGCAGCCCAGGGGGCAGCGCAGATACGCAGTATTTT. Its protein product is CASSPGGSADTQYF. V and J are TRBV9 and TRBJ2-3; 8 nucleotides align to TRBD1. Per the germline V gene, CDR1 is SGDLS and CDR2 is YYNGEE. The CDR3 length is 14 residues. V shed 4 bases, J shed 4 bases, and the junction held 5 bases outside the gene matches.

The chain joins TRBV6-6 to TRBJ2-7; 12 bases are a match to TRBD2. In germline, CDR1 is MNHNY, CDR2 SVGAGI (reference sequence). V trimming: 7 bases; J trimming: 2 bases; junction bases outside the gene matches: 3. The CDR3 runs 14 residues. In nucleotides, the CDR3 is TGTGCCAGCAATCTAGCGGGGGGGACCTACGAGCAGTACTTC. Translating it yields CASNLAGGTYEQYF.

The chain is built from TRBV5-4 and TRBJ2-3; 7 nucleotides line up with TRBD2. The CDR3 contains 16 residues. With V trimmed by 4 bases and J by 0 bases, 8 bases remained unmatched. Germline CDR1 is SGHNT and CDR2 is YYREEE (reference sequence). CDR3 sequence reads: CASSADPGGSTDTQYF. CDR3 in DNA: TGTGCCAGCAGCGCTGATCCGGGGGGTAGCACAGATACGCAGTATTTT. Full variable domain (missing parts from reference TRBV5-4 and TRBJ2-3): ETGVTQSPTHLIKTRGQQVTLRCSSQSGHNTVSWYQQALGQGPQFIFQYYREEENGRGNFPPRFSGLQFPNYSSELNVNALELDDSALYLCASSADPGGSTDTQYFGPGTRLTVL.

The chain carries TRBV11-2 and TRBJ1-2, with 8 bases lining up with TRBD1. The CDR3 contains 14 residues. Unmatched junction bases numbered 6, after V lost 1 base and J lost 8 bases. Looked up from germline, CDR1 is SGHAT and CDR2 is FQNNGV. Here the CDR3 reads CASSLVPGGEGYTF. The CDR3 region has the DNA TGTGCCAGCAGCTTAGTCCCAGGGGGCGAAGGCTACACCTTC.

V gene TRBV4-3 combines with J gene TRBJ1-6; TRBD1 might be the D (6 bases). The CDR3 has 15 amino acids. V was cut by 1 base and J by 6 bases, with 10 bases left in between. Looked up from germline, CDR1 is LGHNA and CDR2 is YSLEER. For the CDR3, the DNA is TGCGCCAGCAGCCAAGGGGAAGGGGGTAATTCACCCCTCCACTTT. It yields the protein CASSQGEGGNSPLHF.

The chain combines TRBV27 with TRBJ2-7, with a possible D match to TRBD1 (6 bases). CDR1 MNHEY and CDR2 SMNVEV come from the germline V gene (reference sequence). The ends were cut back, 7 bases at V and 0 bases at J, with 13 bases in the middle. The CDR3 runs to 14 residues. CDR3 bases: TGTGCCAGCACTACGGACAGATACTCCTACGAGCAGTACTTC. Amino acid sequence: CASTTDRYSYEQYF.